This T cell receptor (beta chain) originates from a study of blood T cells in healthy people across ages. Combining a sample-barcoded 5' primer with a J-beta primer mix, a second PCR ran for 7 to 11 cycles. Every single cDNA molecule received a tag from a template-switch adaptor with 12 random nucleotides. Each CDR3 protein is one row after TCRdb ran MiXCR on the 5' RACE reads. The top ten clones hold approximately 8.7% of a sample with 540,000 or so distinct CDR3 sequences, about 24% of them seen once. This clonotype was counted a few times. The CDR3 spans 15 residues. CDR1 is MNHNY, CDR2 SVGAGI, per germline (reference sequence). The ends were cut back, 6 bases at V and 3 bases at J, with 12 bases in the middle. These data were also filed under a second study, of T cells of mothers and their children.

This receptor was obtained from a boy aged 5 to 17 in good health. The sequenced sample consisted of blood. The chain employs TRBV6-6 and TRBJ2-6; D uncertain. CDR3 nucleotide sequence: TGTGCCAGCAGGGCCGGGCCTGGTGGGGCCAACGTCCTGACTTTC. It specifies CASRAGPGGANVLTF.